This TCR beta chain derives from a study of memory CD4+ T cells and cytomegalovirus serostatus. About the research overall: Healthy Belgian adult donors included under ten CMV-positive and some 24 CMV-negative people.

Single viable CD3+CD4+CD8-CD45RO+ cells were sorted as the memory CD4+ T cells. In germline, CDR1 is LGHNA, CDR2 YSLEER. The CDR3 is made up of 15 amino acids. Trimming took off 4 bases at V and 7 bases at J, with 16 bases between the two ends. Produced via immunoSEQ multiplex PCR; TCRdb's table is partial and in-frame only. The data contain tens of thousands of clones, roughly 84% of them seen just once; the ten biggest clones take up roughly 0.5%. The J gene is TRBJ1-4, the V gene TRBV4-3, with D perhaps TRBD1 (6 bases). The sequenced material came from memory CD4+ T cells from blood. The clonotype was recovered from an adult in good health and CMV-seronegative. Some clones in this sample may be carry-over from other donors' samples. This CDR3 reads CASSPRGHEGEKLFF. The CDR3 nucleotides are TGCGCCAGCAGCCCTCGGGGACACGAGGGTGAAAAACTGTTTTTT.